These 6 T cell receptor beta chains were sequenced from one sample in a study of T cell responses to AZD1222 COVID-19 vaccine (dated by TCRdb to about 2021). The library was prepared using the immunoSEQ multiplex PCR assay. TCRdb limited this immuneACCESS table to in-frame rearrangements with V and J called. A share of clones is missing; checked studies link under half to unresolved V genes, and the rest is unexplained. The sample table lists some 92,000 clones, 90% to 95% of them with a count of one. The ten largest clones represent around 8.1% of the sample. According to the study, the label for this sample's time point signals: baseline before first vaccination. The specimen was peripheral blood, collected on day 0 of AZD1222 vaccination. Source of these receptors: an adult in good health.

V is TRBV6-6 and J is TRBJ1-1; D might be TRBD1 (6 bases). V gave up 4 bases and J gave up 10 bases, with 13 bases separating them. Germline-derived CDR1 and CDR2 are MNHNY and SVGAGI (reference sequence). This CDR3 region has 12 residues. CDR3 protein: CASSFQGFLAFF. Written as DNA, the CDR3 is TGTGCCAGCAGTTTTCAGGGGTTTTTAGCTTTCTTT.

The CDR3 nucleotides read TGCGCCAGCAGCGCCCACAGGGATGGGTTTGGGACTGAAGCTTTCTTT. Its translation: CASSAHRDGFGTEAFF. The chain carries TRBV4-3 and TRBJ1-1; a weak D match, TRBD1 (6 bases). The V gene's germline CDR1 is LGHNA and CDR2 YSLEER. The CDR3 loop spans 16 amino acids. V was pared by 5 bases and J by 5 bases, with 21 bases between.

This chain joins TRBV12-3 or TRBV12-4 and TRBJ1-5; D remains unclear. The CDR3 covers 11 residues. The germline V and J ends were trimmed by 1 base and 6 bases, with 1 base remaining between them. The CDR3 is CASSLGQPQHF. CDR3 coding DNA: TGTGCCAGCAGTTTAGGTCAGCCCCAGCATTTT.

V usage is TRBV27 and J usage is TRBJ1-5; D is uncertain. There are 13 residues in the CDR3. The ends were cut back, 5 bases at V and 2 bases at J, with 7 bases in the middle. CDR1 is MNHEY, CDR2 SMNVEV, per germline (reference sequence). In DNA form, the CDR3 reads TGTGCCAGCAGTGAGAGGGGCAATCAGCCCCAGCATTTT. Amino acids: CASSERGNQPQHF.

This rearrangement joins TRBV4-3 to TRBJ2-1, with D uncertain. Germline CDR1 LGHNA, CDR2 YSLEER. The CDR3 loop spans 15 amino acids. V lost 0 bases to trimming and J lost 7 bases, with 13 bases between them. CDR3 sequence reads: CASSQDGVRQNEQFF. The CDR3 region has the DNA TGCGCCAGCAGCCAAGATGGAGTCAGACAAAATGAGCAGTTCTTC.

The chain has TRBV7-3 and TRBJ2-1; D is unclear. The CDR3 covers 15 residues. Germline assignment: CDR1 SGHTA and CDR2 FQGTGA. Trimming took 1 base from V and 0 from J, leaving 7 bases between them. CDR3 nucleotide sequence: TGTGCCAGCAGCTTAAGGGAAAGCTCCTACAATGAGCAGTTCTTC. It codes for CASSLRESSYNEQFF.